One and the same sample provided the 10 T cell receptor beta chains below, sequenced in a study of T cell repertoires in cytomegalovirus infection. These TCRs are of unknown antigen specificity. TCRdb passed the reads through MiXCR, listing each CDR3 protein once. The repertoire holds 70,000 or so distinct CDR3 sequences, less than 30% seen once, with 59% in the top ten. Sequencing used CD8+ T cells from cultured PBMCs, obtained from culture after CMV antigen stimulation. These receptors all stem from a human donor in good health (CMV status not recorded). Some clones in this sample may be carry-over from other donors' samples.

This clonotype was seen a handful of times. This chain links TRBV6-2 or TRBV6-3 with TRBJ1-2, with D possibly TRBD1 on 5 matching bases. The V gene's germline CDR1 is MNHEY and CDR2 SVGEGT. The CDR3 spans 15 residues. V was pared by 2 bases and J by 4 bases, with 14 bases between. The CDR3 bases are TGTGCCAGCAGTTACCCCAGGGAGACTTTCTATGGCTACACCTTC. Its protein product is CASSYPRETFYGYTF.

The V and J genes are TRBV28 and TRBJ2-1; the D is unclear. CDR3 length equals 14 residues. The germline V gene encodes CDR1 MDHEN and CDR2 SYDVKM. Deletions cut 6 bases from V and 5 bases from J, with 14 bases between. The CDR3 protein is CASSPGSWDNEQFF. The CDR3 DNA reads TGTGCCAGCAGCCCCGGGTCCTGGGACAATGAGCAGTTCTTC.

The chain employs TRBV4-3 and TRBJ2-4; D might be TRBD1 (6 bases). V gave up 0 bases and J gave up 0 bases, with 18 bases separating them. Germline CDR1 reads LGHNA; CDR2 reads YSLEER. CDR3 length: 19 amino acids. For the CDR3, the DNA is TGCGCCAGCAGCCAAGATCCCCCCGTGACAGGCGTAGCCAAAAACATTCAGTACTTC. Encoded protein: CASSQDPPVTGVAKNIQYF.

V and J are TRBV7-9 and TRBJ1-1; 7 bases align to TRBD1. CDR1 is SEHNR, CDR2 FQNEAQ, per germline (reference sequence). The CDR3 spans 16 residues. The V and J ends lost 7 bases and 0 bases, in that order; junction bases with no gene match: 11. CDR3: CASNSTSTGLNTEAFF. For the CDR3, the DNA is TGTGCCAGCAACTCAACTTCGACAGGGTTGAACACTGAAGCTTTCTTT.

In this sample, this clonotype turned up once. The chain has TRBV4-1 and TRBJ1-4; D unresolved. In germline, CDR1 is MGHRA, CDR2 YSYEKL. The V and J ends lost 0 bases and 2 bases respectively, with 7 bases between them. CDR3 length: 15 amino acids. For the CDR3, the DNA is TGCGCCAGCAGCCAAGATTCACAGACTAATGAAAAACTGTTTTTT. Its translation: CASSQDSQTNEKLFF.

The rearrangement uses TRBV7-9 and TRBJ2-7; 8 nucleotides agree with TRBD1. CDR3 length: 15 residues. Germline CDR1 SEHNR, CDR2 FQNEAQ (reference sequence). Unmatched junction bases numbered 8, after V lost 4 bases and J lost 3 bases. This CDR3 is CASSSGQGLVYEQYF. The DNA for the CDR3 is TGTGCCAGCAGCTCAGGACAGGGTTTGGTCTACGAGCAGTACTTC.

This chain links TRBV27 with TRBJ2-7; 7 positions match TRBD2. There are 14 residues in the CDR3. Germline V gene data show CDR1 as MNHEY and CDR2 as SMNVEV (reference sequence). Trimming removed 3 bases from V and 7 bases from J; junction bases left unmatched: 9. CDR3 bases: TGTGCCAGCAGTTTTAAGCGGGGCCCCGATGAGCAGTACTTC. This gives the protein CASSFKRGPDEQYF.

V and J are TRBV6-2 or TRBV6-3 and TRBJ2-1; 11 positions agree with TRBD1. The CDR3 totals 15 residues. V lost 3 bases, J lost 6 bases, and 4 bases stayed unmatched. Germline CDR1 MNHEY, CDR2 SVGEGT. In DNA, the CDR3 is TGTGCCAGCAGTTATCTGGGACAGGGGGGCAATGAGCAGTTCTTC. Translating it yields CASSYLGQGGNEQFF.

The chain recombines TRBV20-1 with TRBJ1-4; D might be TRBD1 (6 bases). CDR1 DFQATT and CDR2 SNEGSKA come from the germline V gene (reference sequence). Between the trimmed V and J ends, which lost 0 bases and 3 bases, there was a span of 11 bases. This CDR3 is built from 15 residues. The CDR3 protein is CSARDFKGANEKLFF. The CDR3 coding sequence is TGCAGTGCTAGAGATTTCAAGGGGGCTAATGAAAAACTGTTTTTT.

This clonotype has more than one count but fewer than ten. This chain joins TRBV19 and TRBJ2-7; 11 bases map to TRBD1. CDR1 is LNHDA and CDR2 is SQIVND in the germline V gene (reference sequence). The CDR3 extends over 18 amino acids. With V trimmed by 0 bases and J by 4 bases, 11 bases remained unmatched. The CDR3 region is CASSIDLPGQGAPYEQYF. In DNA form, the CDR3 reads TGTGCCAGTAGTATAGATCTTCCCGGACAGGGGGCGCCGTACGAGCAGTACTTC.